This paragraph covers one TCR beta chain sequence. What it binds is unknown. This specimen comes from a study of T cell responses to AZD1222 COVID-19 vaccine. Broader study findings: White British ancestry dominated among donors, who included more females, and clonal diversity was possibly underestimated. Baseline testing showed seropositivity in only a handful of AZD1222 recipients.

Produced via immunoSEQ multiplex PCR; TCRdb's table is partial and in-frame only. The data show more than 150,000 clones, 70% to 90% seen once. The CDR3 runs to 15 residues. Germline values: CDR1 SGHTA, CDR2 FQGTGA. V was pared by 3 bases and J by 5 bases, with 9 bases of the junction left unmatched. The chain combines TRBV7-3 with TRBJ2-7; TRBD1 matches at 8 bases. This clonotype was obtained from an adult in good health. This material consisted of peripheral blood, taken on day 0 of AZD1222 vaccination. The CDR3 sequence: CASSFTGGTGDEQYF. As DNA, the CDR3 is TGTGCCAGCAGCTTTACCGGCGGGACAGGCGACGAGCAGTACTTC.